This T cell receptor (beta chain) originates from a study of blood T cell repertoires in COVID-19. Across the whole study: Material from acute and convalescent COVID-19 was sourced from the United States, Italy and Spain. Sources were T cells, B-cell-depleted T cells, or PBMCs; the material itself was cDNA or gDNA.

Measured with immunoSEQ multiplex PCR; TCRdb has only the in-frame clones, and not every one. The sample contains around 43,000 clones, around nine tenths of which appear only once. The CDR3 is 15 amino acids. Trimming left V 0 bases short and J 0 bases short, with 4 bases between. Per the germline V gene, CDR1 is SGHKS and CDR2 is YYEKEE (reference sequence). This clonotype was sampled from a woman aged 70-85 years with acute or convalescent COVID-19. V usage is TRBV5-5 and J usage is TRBJ2-6; D is uncertain. The sample taken for sequencing was peripheral blood. CDR3 in DNA: TGTGCCAGCAGCTTGGACAGCTCTGGGGCCAACGTCCTGACTTTC. This codes for CASSLDSSGANVLTF.